The present entry profiles one TCR beta chain with its context. A multiplex PCR was run with 60 Vbeta primers and 13 Jbeta primers. Clones were read by immunoSEQ multiplex PCR, and TCRdb kept only the in-frame ones, dropping some. The top ten clones hold around 4.8% of a sample with about 130,000 clones, around 80% of them seen once. CDR1 and CDR2 (germline): MNHEY, SMNVEV (reference sequence). The ends lost 5 bases at V and 1 base at J; junction bases unmatched: 3. The CDR3 is made up of 14 amino acids. The data are from a study of cytomegalovirus exposure and HLA in healthy donors. The sequence was collected from a man aged 25-45 years in good health. The sample comprised PBMCs. V gene TRBV27 combines with J gene TRBJ1-2, with TRBD1 matching 8 bases. This CDR3 is CASSLGQGNYGYTF. The CDR3 DNA reads as TGTGCCAGCAGTCTAGGACAGGGTAACTATGGCTACACCTTC.